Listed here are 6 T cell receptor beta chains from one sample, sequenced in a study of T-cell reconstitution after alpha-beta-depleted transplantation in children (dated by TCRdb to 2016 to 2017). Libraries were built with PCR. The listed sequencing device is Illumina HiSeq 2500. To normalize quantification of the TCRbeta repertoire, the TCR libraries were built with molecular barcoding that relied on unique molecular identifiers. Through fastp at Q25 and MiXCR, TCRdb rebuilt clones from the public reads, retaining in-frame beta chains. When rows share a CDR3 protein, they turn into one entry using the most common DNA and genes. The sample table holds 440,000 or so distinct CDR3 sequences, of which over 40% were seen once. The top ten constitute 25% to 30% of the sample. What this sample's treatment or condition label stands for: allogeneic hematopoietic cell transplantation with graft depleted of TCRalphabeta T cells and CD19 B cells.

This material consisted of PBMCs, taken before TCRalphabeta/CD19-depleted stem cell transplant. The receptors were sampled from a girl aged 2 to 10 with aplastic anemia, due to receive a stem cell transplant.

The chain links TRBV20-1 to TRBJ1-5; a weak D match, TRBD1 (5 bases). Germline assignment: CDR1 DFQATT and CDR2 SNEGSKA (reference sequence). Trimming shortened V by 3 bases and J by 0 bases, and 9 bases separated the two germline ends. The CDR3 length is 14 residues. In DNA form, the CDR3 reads TGCAGTGCTAGTCTGGGGGTTAGCAATCAGCCCCAGCATTTT. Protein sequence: CSASLGVSNQPQHF.

CDR3 nucleotides: TGTGCCAGCAGCTTTTTCCGGGACAGGGGGTACGAGCAGTACTTC. Residues: CASSFFRDRGYEQYF. The genes are TRBV7-2 and TRBJ2-7, with 11 bases aligning to TRBD1. The CDR3 totals 15 residues. Germline V gene sequence: CDR1 SGHTA, CDR2 FQGNSA. Losses at the gene ends were 3 bases for V and 4 bases for J; bases not matched to a gene: 5. The whole variable domain, remainder taken from reference TRBV7-2 and TRBJ2-7, is GAGVSQSPSNKVTEKGKDVELRCDPISGHTALYWYRQSLGQGLEFLIYFQGNSAPDKSGLPSDRFSAERTGGSVSTLTIQRTQQEDSAVYLCASSFFRDRGYEQYFGPGTRLTVT.

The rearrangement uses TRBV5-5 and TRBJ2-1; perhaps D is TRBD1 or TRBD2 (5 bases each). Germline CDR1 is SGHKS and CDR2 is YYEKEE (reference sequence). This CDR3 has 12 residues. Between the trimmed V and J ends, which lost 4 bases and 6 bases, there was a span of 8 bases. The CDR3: CASSRDVNEQFF. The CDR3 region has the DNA TGTGCCAGCAGCAGGGACGTCAATGAGCAGTTCTTC.

The CDR3 DNA sequence: TGTGCCAGCAGCCCTCGCCCGGGCCAGGCAAACACCATATATTTT. Translation: CASSPRPGQANTIYF. J is TRBJ1-3 and V is TRBV7-6; no clear D gene. Germline V lookup: CDR1 SGHVS, CDR2 FNYEAQ. This CDR3 region has 15 residues. Trimming removed 5 bases from V and 6 bases from J, with 17 bases in between.

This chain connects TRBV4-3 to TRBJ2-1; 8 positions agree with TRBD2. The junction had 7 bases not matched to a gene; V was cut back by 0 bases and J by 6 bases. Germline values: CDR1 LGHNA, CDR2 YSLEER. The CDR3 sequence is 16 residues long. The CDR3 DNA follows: TGCGCCAGCAGCCAAGATATCGGGACTAGTTTCAATGAGCAGTTCTTC. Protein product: CASSQDIGTSFNEQFF.

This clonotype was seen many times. CDR3 nucleotide sequence: TGTGCCAGCAGCTTAGGAGGGCAGGGGGCAAGGGGCTACACCTTC. Protein product: CASSLGGQGARGYTF. This chain uses TRBV7-2 with TRBJ1-2; TRBD1 agrees at 8 bases. CDR3 length: 15 amino acids. Germline V CDR1 and CDR2: SGHTA, FQGNSA. The J segment lost 8 bases and the V segment lost 1 base, leaving 9 bases of the junction unmatched.